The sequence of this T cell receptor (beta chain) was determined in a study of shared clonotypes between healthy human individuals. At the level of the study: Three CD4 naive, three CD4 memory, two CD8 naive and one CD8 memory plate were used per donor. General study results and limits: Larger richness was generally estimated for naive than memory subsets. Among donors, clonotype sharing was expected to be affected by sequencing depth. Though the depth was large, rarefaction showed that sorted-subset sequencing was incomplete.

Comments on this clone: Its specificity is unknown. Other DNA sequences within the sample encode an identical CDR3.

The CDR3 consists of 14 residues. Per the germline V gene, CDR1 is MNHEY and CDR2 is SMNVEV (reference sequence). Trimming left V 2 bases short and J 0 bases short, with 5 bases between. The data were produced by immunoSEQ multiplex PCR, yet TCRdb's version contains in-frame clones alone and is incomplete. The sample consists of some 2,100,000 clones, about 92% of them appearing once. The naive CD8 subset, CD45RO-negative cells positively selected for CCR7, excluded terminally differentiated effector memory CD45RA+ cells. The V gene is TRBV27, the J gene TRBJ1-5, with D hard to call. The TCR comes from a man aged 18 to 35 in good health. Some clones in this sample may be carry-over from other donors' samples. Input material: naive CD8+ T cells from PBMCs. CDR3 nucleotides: TGTGCCAGCAGTTTAATGGGTAGCAATCAGCCCCAGCATTTT. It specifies CASSLMGSNQPQHF.